The T cell receptor (beta chain) under discussion was sequenced for a study of control samples from healthy donors and cancer patients. V gave up 0 bases and J gave up 5 bases; unmatched junction bases: 7. CDR1 is MRHNA and CDR2 is SNTAGT in the germline V gene. This CDR3 comprises 17 residues. Using immunoSEQ multiplex PCR, the repertoire was profiled, and TCRdb retains in-frame clones only, with some absent. This sample yields 71,000 or so clones, of which over 85% are seen a single time; over 15% belongs to the top ten. Sequencing was done on a sample of PBMCs. This TCR was sampled from a man in his 60s with lung cancer. The chain employs TRBV6-4 and TRBJ2-2; 9 bases line up with TRBD1. The CDR3 nucleotides read TGTGCCAGCAGTGACTCCCCGGGACAGGGTCAAACCGGGGAGCTGTTTTTT. It encodes CASSDSPGQGQTGELFF.